This TCR beta chain was recovered during a study of cytomegalovirus exposure and HLA in healthy donors. Points from the study as a whole: Among CMV-associated TCR beta chains, most appeared HLA-restricted in a later analysis. When presence/absence was analysed, sequencing depth was taken to be roughly uniform across donors.

Donors were ostensibly healthy at sampling, although undocumented immune exposures were probable. Researchers ran the PCR with 60 Vbeta and 13 Jbeta primers. Per the original data handling: Among the unique TCR beta chains that a later analysis counted, about 85 million in all, some 10 million were shared. Profiling relied on immunoSEQ multiplex PCR, and the TCRdb table lists in-frame clones only, not all of them. That table supplies the V and J calls and clone size; D and trimming were determined from the DNA. This table holds around 110,000 clones, approximately 81% found once. This clone was detected a few times. The antigen is not known. The receptor was isolated from a woman between 18 and 30 years old in good health and CMV-seropositive. Sequencing was carried out using PBMCs.

The DNA for the CDR3 is TGTGCCAGCAGTGACCGGACAGGGGATGAAAAACTGTTTTTT. It is translated as CASSDRTGDEKLFF. The chain uses TRBV6-5 and TRBJ1-4, with 9 positions matching TRBD1. Germline V CDR1 and CDR2: MNHEY, SVGAGI. With 5 bases clipped from V and 6 bases from J, the junction kept 4 bases outside the gene matches. The CDR3 consists of 14 residues.